The 12 T cell receptor beta chains given below trace back to one sample, sequenced in a study of blood T cells in healthy people across ages. PCR was performed a second time for roughly 7 to 12 cycles using a sample-barcoded 5' primer and a J-beta primer mix. TCRdb reanalysed the 5' RACE reads using MiXCR and keeps one entry per CDR3 protein. The data contain approximately 940,000 distinct CDR3 sequences, around 48% of them singletons. Sequenced: blood. The receptors stem from a man younger than 45 in good health.

At least ten counts were recorded for this clonotype. The chain combines TRBV28 with TRBJ2-7; the D gene is possibly TRBD1 (6 bases). V lost 3 bases, J lost 5 bases, and 8 bases lay in between. Germline V gene data show CDR1 as MDHEN and CDR2 as SYDVKM. The CDR3 consists of 12 residues. The CDR3 DNA is TGTGCCAGCAGTTTCGGACAGAACGAGCAGTACTTC. Its protein product is CASSFGQNEQYF.

The chain uses TRBV4-1 and TRBJ1-5; TRBD1 is a possible D gene (5 bases). With 4 bases removed from V and 3 bases from J, the gap between germline ends came to 10 bases. The CDR3 extends over 14 amino acids. Germline values: CDR1 MGHRA, CDR2 YSYEKL. The CDR3 nucleotides read TGCGCCAGCAGCCCCAGGGAAATCAATCAGCCCCAGCATTTT. Amino acids: CASSPREINQPQHF.

The chain uses TRBV4-1 and TRBJ2-7; D unclear. Germline V gene sequence: CDR1 MGHRA, CDR2 YSYEKL. The CDR3 runs 15 residues. V gave up 1 base and J gave up 0 bases, with 10 bases separating them. The CDR3 reads CASSQVPSGSYEQYF. The DNA of the CDR3 is TGCGCCAGCAGCCAAGTCCCCTCGGGCTCCTACGAGCAGTACTTC.

The sample holds a few counts of this clonotype. The chain combines TRBV30 with TRBJ2-3; D is perhaps TRBD2 (5 bases). Germline values: CDR1 GTSNPN, CDR2 SVGIG (reference sequence). Trimming removed 0 bases at V and 9 bases at J, with 10 bases between. The CDR3 extends over 12 amino acids. The CDR3 reads CAWSVREKTQYF. CDR3 DNA sequence: TGTGCCTGGAGTGTACGGGAAAAGACGCAGTATTTT.

The chain has TRBV6-5 and TRBJ2-7, with D unresolved. This CDR3 region has 14 residues. CDR1 and CDR2 (germline): MNHEY, SVGAGI. Trimming pared 1 base from V and 7 bases from J, leaving 14 bases between. The CDR3 region has the DNA TGTGCCAGCAGTTACTATGGAGATTACAATGAGCAGTACTTC. It specifies CASSYYGDYNEQYF.

This clonotype occurred many times. V and J are TRBV4-3 and TRBJ2-1; 9 nucleotides line up with TRBD2. Germline lookup yields CDR1 LGHNA and CDR2 YSLEER. The CDR3 is 16 residues long. Germline trimming cut 1 base from V and 4 bases from J; bases unmatched to any gene: 5. The CDR3 is CASSQGIAGVYNEQFF. The CDR3 DNA is TGCGCCAGCAGCCAAGGAATAGCGGGGGTTTACAATGAGCAGTTCTTC.

The chain combines TRBV20-1 with TRBJ2-7, with D perhaps given as TRBD1 or TRBD2 (5 bases each). Germline assignment: CDR1 DFQATT and CDR2 SNEGSKA (reference sequence). Trimming shortened V by 5 bases and J by 4 bases, and 21 bases separated the two germline ends. The length of the CDR3 is 15 residues. CDR3 loop: CSAFWTLGVYYEQYF. The CDR3 nucleotides read TGCAGTGCTTTTTGGACGCTGGGGGTGTATTACGAGCAGTACTTC.

This clonotype has more than one count but fewer than ten. The V and J genes are TRBV6-4 and TRBJ2-2, with D tentatively TRBD2 (6 bases). V dropped 4 bases and J dropped 4 bases, with 13 bases sitting between them. This CDR3 is built from 15 residues. Germline V gives CDR1 MRHNA, CDR2 SNTAGT. The CDR3 coding sequence is TGTGCCAGCAGTGCAGCTAGCGAACCCACCGGGGAGCTGTTTTTT. This encodes CASSAASEPTGELFF.

The chain joins TRBV5-1 to TRBJ1-2, with D possibly being TRBD1 (5 bases). Germline lookup yields CDR1 SGHRS and CDR2 YFSETQ. V was trimmed by 4 bases and J by 11 bases, leaving 18 bases between them. The CDR3 sequence is 13 residues long. The CDR3 here is CASSLDYLQVYTF. Written as DNA, the CDR3 is TGCGCCAGCAGCCTTGACTACTTACAGGTATACACCTTC.

The chain couples TRBV20-1 to TRBJ2-5; D may be TRBD1 or TRBD2 (5 bases each). Germline V CDR1 and CDR2: DFQATT, SNEGSKA (reference sequence). Trimming cost V 1 base and J 2 bases, with 17 bases left between them. CDR3 length: 16 residues. The CDR3 loop reads CSARGRLTGLQETQYF. The CDR3 bases are TGCAGTGCTAGAGGGAGGCTAACAGGATTACAAGAGACCCAGTACTTC.

The rearrangement uses TRBV10-3 and TRBJ1-6, with D unclear. CDR1 is ENHRY and CDR2 is SYGVKD in the germline V gene. The CDR3 is made up of 14 amino acids. Trimming took 11 bases from V and 7 from J, leaving 18 bases between them. CDR3 in amino acids: CASCRETGNSPLHF. In DNA form, the CDR3 reads TGTGCCTCATGCCGGGAGACCGGGAATTCACCCCTCCACTTT.

The genes are TRBV7-9 and TRBJ2-5; D is uncertain. V was clipped by 0 bases and J by 2 bases, with 7 bases between them. CDR3 size: 14 residues. Germline V gene lookup returns CDR1 SEHNR and CDR2 FQNEAQ (reference sequence). This chain's CDR3 is CASSLAVVQETQYF. The CDR3 DNA follows: TGTGCCAGCAGCTTAGCAGTAGTACAAGAGACCCAGTACTTC.